This entry concerns a single TCR beta chain. The antigen is undetermined. V was cut by 6 bases and J by 0 bases, with 9 bases left in between. CDR3 length: 14 residues. The germline CDR1 and CDR2 sequences are MNHEY and SMNVEV (reference sequence). The data originate from a study of T cells in Graves' hyperthyroidism and ophthalmopathy. Looking at the study overall: Staff took peripheral blood when the initial diagnosis was made, before any treatment began. Study-level points and caveats: Most expanded thyroid clonotypes above 0.001 recurred in blood. The model identified upcoming ophthalmopathy a median around 7.1 months ahead of onset.

PBMCs came from more than 8.5 ml fresh peripheral blood. Amplification yielded TCR beta CDR3 regions, with RNA transcripts as the source. Carried out on the TCR CDR3, a first-round RT-PCR used the HTBI primer set. TCRdb called the multiplex PCR reads again in MiXCR, with one record for every CDR3 protein. The data contain approximately 600,000 distinct CDR3 sequences, roughly 20% of them singletons. Sequencing was carried out using blood. The receptor was isolated from a man aged 25-45 years with Graves' ophthalmopathy. The chain links TRBV27 to TRBJ2-1; D call uncertain. CDR3 DNA sequence: TGTGCCAGCAGCAGAGCTGTCTCCTACAATGAGCAGTTCTTC. This translates into CASSRAVSYNEQFF.